This TCR beta chain is drawn from a study of CD8+CD57+ T cells in acquired aplastic anemia (dated by TCRdb to the late 2010s). At the level of the whole study: A mean of about 3.2 ug of DNA, ranging from roughly 0.2 to 27.4 ug, was extracted from sorted CD4+ and CD8+ cells. A CD8+CD57+ expansion meant a frequency higher than the mean frequency seen in healthy subjects. Paper-wide results and their limitations: No significant difference in CD8+ Simpson's diversity was found between patients and healthy controls (P=0.060). Around 28 CD8+ CDR3 sequences were found to be shared between patients and controls, but these sequences appeared to be highly expressed in patients and within the immunodominant clones of the patients.

Flow cytometry had shown CD8+CD57+ cell expansion in the patients selected for sequencing. Every patient had a diagnosis of severe acquired aplastic anemia based on International Study of Aplastic Anemia and Agranulocytosis and Camitta criteria. At the time blood was sampled, none of the patients had received any therapy. In the study, sorted CD4+ and CD8+ blood T cells from patients with severe aplastic anemia and from healthy subjects underwent deep sequencing of TCR repertoires. Patients were enrolled in the USA under clinicaltrials.gov protocols 00001620, 01623167, 00001397, 00071045, 00081523 and 00961064. Ficoll-Paque density gradient centrifugation was used to isolate peripheral blood mononuclear cells. CD4+ and CD8+ T cells were sorted by FACS or magnetic beads before DNA extraction. Genomic DNA was used as template for profiling of TCR beta VDJ combinations and CDR3 sequences. An Illumina HiSeq 2000 was used for TCR repertoire sequencing. The source study handled its data this way. Repertoires were assessed using TRBV/TRBJ rearrangement plots, CDR3 size and DJ length profiles, and Simpson's diversity index. Whichever DNA sequence was most abundant in the deep sequencing data was defined as the immunodominant clone. CDR3 amino acid sequences were screened for sharing across subjects and compared with published repertoires and the VDJdb database. Through fastp at Q25 and MiXCR, TCRdb rebuilt clones from the public reads, retaining in-frame beta chains. Under each unique CDR3 protein, matching rows form one entry showing the most common genes and DNA. Here the V and J calls rest on TCRdb's processing, not on the authors' analysis. This sample lists approximately 300,000 distinct CDR3 sequences; 45% to 65% were detected once. The top ten constitute 1% to 1.5% of the sample.

The table lists this clonotype with many counts. Which antigen it targets is not known. Base-call qualities are not available, and no considerably larger clone is one nucleotide away. The CDR1 and CDR2 encoded by the germline V gene are ENHRY and SYGVKD. The CDR3 holds 11 amino acids from the cysteine to the phenylalanine. Only CDR3 DNA is held: 33 bases, read in frame from base 1. At the junction V is shortened by 6 bases and J by 7 bases, with 8 bases in between. The specimen sequenced was sorted CD4+, CD8+, or CD8+CD57+ T cells (not recorded which) from PBMCs. This receptor chain uses TRBV10-3 and TRBJ2-3; the D gene is possibly TRBD2, with 5 bases matching. This TCR derives from a human donor with aplastic anemia. The DNA sequence follows: TGTGCCATCAGCTCGGGAAATACGCAGTATTTT. Translated, it gives CAISSGNTQYF.